The next 32 T cell receptor beta chains were all read from a single sample in a study of blood T cell repertoires in COVID-19. Repertoires were generated with immunoSEQ multiplex PCR, while TCRdb's copy carries only in-frame clones and drops some. This sample has about 110,000 clones, with approximately 84% found just once. Sequencing was done on a sample of peripheral blood. The receptors originated from a woman aged 55-70 years with acute or convalescent COVID-19.

The V call is TRBV16, the J call TRBJ1-1; 7 bases match TRBD1. From germline, CDR1 is KGHSY and CDR2 FQNENV. The V gene end was trimmed by 7 bases and the J gene end by 4 bases; junction bases not matched to a gene: 6. This CDR3 region has 13 residues. CDR3 coding DNA: TGTGCCAGCACACTACAGGGGAGCACTGAAGCTTTCTTT. This codes for CASTLQGSTEAFF.

The J gene is TRBJ2-1, the V gene TRBV3-1 (or the pseudogene TRBV3-2); D possibly corresponds to TRBD1 (5 bases). Germline V gene lookup returns CDR1 LGHDT and CDR2 YNNKEL (reference sequence). CDR3 length: 13 amino acids. V lost 2 bases and J lost 9, with 11 bases in between. In DNA form, the CDR3 reads TGTGCCAGCAGCCAACCATCACAGGTTGAGCAGTTCTTC. This encodes CASSQPSQVEQFF.

V and J are TRBV5-1 and TRBJ2-3, with a tentative D call TRBD2 (6 bases). Trimming took off 0 bases at V and 6 bases at J, with 8 bases between the two ends. The CDR3 extends over 13 amino acids. Looked up from germline, CDR1 is SGHRS and CDR2 is YFSETQ. As DNA, the CDR3 is TGCGCCAGCAGCTTGGTTGGGGGGGATACGCAGTATTTT. It translates to CASSLVGGDTQYF.

The chain has TRBV18 and TRBJ2-1; TRBD1 matches at 11 bases. Trimming at V came to 3 bases and at J to 8 bases, leaving 9 bases not matched to a gene. Looked up from germline, CDR1 is KGHSH and CDR2 is LQKENI. The CDR3 spans 16 residues. CDR3 in amino acids: CASSPPLGQGAHEQFF. CDR3 in DNA: TGTGCCAGCTCACCCCCCCTCGGACAGGGGGCCCATGAGCAGTTCTTC.

The J gene is TRBJ1-2, the V gene TRBV7-2; D not certain. The CDR3 has 16 residues. In germline, CDR1 is SGHTA, CDR2 FQGNSA. Trimming left V 1 base short and J 0 bases short, with 12 bases between. The CDR3 loop is CASSLVGGSTNYGYTF. CDR3 DNA: TGTGCCAGCAGCTTAGTCGGCGGCAGTACTAACTATGGCTACACCTTC.

The chain is built from TRBV5-1 and TRBJ1-6; 9 bases are shared with TRBD1. The CDR3 extends over 15 amino acids. Trimming removed 1 base from V and 5 bases from J; junction bases left unmatched: 1. Germline CDR1 and CDR2: SGHRS and YFSETQ. DNA for the CDR3: TGCGCCAGCAGCTTGAGACAGGGGGATAATTCACCCCTCCACTTT. Its translation is CASSLRQGDNSPLHF.

This chain links TRBV21-1 with TRBJ2-1; the DNA was not compared with TRBD1, the D call given in the table. TRBV21-1 is described as a pseudogene. The CDR3 loop spans 14 amino acids. The CDR3 coding sequence is TGTGCCAGCAGCCGACAGCACAGGGGACATGAGCAGTTCTTC. It codes for CASSRQHRGHEQFF.

The V call is TRBV5-5, the J call TRBJ2-3; tentatively, D is TRBD1 (6 bases). With 4 bases removed from V and 4 bases from J, the gap between germline ends came to 10 bases. The germline V gene has CDR1 SGHKS and CDR2 YYEKEE (reference sequence). CDR3 size: 13 residues. CDR3 region: CASSPSGADTQYF. The CDR3 region has the DNA TGTGCCAGCAGCCCGTCAGGGGCAGATACGCAGTATTTT. The whole variable domain, remainder taken from reference TRBV5-5 and TRBJ2-3, is DAGVTQSPTHLIKTRGQQVTLRCSPISGHKSVSWYQQVLGQGPQFIFQYYEKEERGRGNFPDRFSARQFPNYSSELNVNALLLGDSALYLCASSPSGADTQYFGPGTRLTVL.

V is TRBV6-5 and J is TRBJ2-5; D may be TRBD1 (5 bases). V was pared by 5 bases and J by 2 bases, with 12 bases between. The germline V gene encodes CDR1 MNHEY and CDR2 SVGAGI. CDR3 size: 14 residues. DNA for the CDR3: TGTGCCAGCAGTAACTACAGGCGACAAGAGACCCAGTACTTC. It specifies CASSNYRRQETQYF.

This clone was picked up one time. The chain has TRBV4-2 and TRBJ2-1; 11 positions match TRBD2. The CDR3 extends over 16 amino acids. CDR1 and CDR2 (germline): LGHNA, YNFKEQ. After removal of 1 base from V and 5 bases from J, the junction contained 4 bases not matched to a gene. CDR3 DNA sequence: TGTGCCAGCAGCCAAGTAGCGGGAGGGCAAAACAATGAGCAGTTCTTC. It codes for CASSQVAGGQNNEQFF.

This sequence joins TRBV6-6 and TRBJ1-1; maybe TRBD1 (5 bases). The CDR3 length is 13 residues. Trimming pared 3 bases from V and 3 bases from J, leaving 8 bases between. Germline V gene lookup returns CDR1 MNHNY and CDR2 SVGAGI (reference sequence). In DNA, the CDR3 is TGTGCCAGCAGTTATGGAGGGGACACTGAAGCTTTCTTT. Translating gives CASSYGGDTEAFF.

The genes are TRBV5-1 and TRBJ1-2; 10 positions match TRBD1. The V gene's germline CDR1 is SGHRS and CDR2 YFSETQ. The CDR3 has 17 residues. The V gene end was trimmed by 2 bases and the J gene end by 6 bases; junction bases not matched to a gene: 13. The CDR3: CASSLDSGTGDNHGYTF. As DNA, the CDR3 is TGCGCCAGCAGCTTAGATTCCGGGACAGGGGACAATCATGGCTACACCTTC.

The V call is TRBV7-9, the J call TRBJ2-3; tentatively, D is TRBD2 (6 bases). CDR1 and CDR2 (germline): SEHNR, FQNEAQ (reference sequence). The CDR3 is made up of 14 amino acids. The V and J ends lost 5 bases and 4 bases respectively, with 13 bases between them. The CDR3 here is CASSLRENPDTQYF. DNA of the CDR3: TGTGCCAGCAGCCTTCGGGAGAATCCAGATACGCAGTATTTT.

The chain has TRBV5-4 and TRBJ2-1, with 11 bases identical to TRBD2. The CDR3 has 17 amino acids. After removal of 2 bases from V and 2 bases from J, the junction contained 6 bases not matched to a gene. Germline V gene sequence: CDR1 SGHNT, CDR2 YYREEE (reference sequence). The CDR3 DNA sequence: TGTGCCAGCAGCTTAAGTAGCGGGGGGGGAACCTACAATGAGCAGTTCTTC. It is translated as CASSLSSGGGTYNEQFF.

The DNA of the CDR3 is TGTGCCAGCACCAGACAGCAGCCCTACGAGCAGTACTTC. Protein: CASTRQQPYEQYF. The chain links TRBV6-5 to TRBJ2-7; D is possibly TRBD1 (5 bases). The length of the CDR3 is 13 residues. The V gene's germline CDR1 is MNHEY and CDR2 SVGAGI. V was clipped by 7 bases and J by 2 bases, with 12 bases between them.

J is TRBJ2-7 and V is TRBV11-3, with a weak D call TRBD1 (6 bases). V lost 1 base to trimming and J lost 3 bases, with 10 bases between them. The germline CDR1 and CDR2 sequences are SGHNT and YENEEA. The CDR3 loop spans 14 amino acids. As DNA, the CDR3 is TGTGCCAGCAGCTTAGGACAGGAGGACTACGAGCAGTACTTC. It encodes CASSLGQEDYEQYF.

Remarks on this clone: The junction and the germline gene differ at one end; a read error may be behind it. This chain uses TRBV2 with TRBJ2-7; tentative D call: TRBD2 (5 bases). Germline loops: CDR1 SNHLY, CDR2 FYNNEI. CDR3 length: 13 amino acids. As DNA, the CDR3 is TGTGCCAGCAGTGAAGCGAGGTCACCAGCGAGGGACTTC. Translating gives CASSEARSPARDF.

This clone showed up just a few times. This chain connects TRBV12-5 to TRBJ2-1; 8 bases align to TRBD1. The CDR3 sequence is 19 residues long. CDR1 and CDR2 (germline): LGHNT, FRNRAP. With V trimmed by 0 bases and J by 3 bases, 13 bases remained unmatched. The CDR3 DNA sequence: TGTGCTAGTGGTTTGGTCCATGGAATCGGACAGGGCCTCTACAATGAGCAGTTCTTC. This gives the protein CASGLVHGIGQGLYNEQFF.

This chain joins TRBV5-1 and TRBJ2-1; weak D call: TRBD2 (5 bases). V was cut by 0 bases and J by 13 bases, with 8 bases left in between. Germline loops: CDR1 SGHRS, CDR2 YFSETQ. This CDR3 has 11 amino acids. The CDR3 region has the DNA TGCGCCAGCAGCTTGGAAGGAGGACAGTTCTTC. It specifies CASSLEGGQFF.

The rearrangement joins TRBV5-1 to TRBJ2-3, with D possibly TRBD2 on 5 matching bases. This CDR3 comprises 13 residues. V was shortened by 4 bases and J by 11 bases, with 17 bases between the two germline ends. Germline CDR1 reads SGHRS; CDR2 reads YFSETQ. CDR3 nucleotides: TGCGCCAGCAGCACCGACAACCCCGAGGGGCAGTATTTT. Encoded protein: CASSTDNPEGQYF.

The rearrangement joins TRBV7-2 to TRBJ2-1, with D maybe TRBD2 (5 bases). The CDR3 loop spans 15 amino acids. The germline V and J ends were trimmed by 1 base and 9 bases, with 16 bases remaining between them. Germline V gene sequence: CDR1 SGHTA, CDR2 FQGNSA. DNA for the CDR3: TGTGCCAGCAGCTTAGGACTTTCGGGGTTAAGTGAGCAGTTCTTC. It specifies CASSLGLSGLSEQFF.

The chain uses TRBV7-2 and TRBJ1-1, with D perhaps TRBD1 (6 bases). The CDR3 is 11 residues long. The ends were cut back, 2 bases at V and 11 bases at J, with 9 bases in the middle. Germline V CDR1 and CDR2: SGHTA, FQGNSA. CDR3 amino acids: CASSLPGEAFF. Written as DNA, the CDR3 is TGTGCCAGCAGCTTACCAGGGGAGGCTTTCTTT.

This rearrangement joins TRBV19 to TRBJ2-2, with 7 bases aligning to TRBD1. CDR1 and CDR2 (germline): LNHDA, SQIVND (reference sequence). Trimming at V came to 8 bases and at J to 6 bases, leaving 9 bases not matched to a gene. This CDR3 is built from 14 residues. The CDR3 region is CASGFDREPGELFF. DNA for the CDR3: TGTGCCAGTGGATTTGACAGGGAGCCCGGGGAGCTGTTTTTT. The whole variable domain, filled in from reference TRBV19 and TRBJ2-2, reads DGGITQSPKYLFRKEGQNVTLSCEQNLNHDAMYWYRQDPGQGLRLIYYSQIVNDFQKGDIAEGYSVSREKKESFPLTVTSAQKNPTAFYLCASGFDREPGELFFGEGSRLTVL.

The chain is built from TRBV7-2 and TRBJ1-2; no clear D gene. Germline-derived CDR1 and CDR2 are SGHTA and FQGNSA. The CDR3 loop spans 15 amino acids. V lost 5 bases and J 2 bases, leaving 15 bases between the germline ends. CDR3 residues: CASSPPRGLNYGYTF. The DNA of the CDR3 is TGTGCCAGCAGCCCTCCTCGAGGGCTGAACTATGGCTACACCTTC.

This chain links TRBV6-2 or TRBV6-3 with TRBJ2-4; a weak D match, TRBD2 (6 bases). The V end lost 2 bases, the J end lost 0 bases, and 11 bases lay between the germline ends. The CDR3 runs to 16 residues. Germline V gene sequence: CDR1 MNHEY, CDR2 SVGEGT. The chain's CDR3 is CASSYVRGLAKNIQYF. The CDR3 nucleotides are TGTGCCAGCAGTTACGTGCGGGGATTAGCCAAAAACATTCAGTACTTC.

This chain joins TRBV3-1 (or the pseudogene TRBV3-2) and TRBJ1-3; tentative D call: TRBD1 (5 bases). Germline CDR1 LGHDT, CDR2 YNNKEL (reference sequence). The CDR3 runs to 17 residues. V dropped 0 bases and J dropped 0 bases, with 12 bases sitting between them. The CDR3 sequence is CASSQDRGTSSGNTIYF. The CDR3 DNA reads as TGTGCCAGCAGCCAAGATCGAGGGACTAGCTCTGGAAACACCATATATTTT.

The CDR3 sequence: CASSSGLDSYEQYF. The CDR3 nucleotides read TGTGCCAGTAGTAGCGGACTGGATTCCTACGAGCAGTACTTC. This chain uses TRBV19 with TRBJ2-7; possible D gene TRBD2, 5 bases. Per the germline V gene, CDR1 is LNHDA and CDR2 is SQIVND (reference sequence). V was clipped by 4 bases and J by 1 base, with 11 bases between them. The CDR3 is 14 residues long.

The gene calls are TRBV3-1 (or the pseudogene TRBV3-2) and TRBJ2-4; D is undetermined. The V gene lost 4 bases and the J gene lost 0 bases, with 13 bases spanning the gap. The CDR3 is 16 residues long. Germline-derived CDR1 and CDR2 are LGHDT and YNNKEL (reference sequence). CDR3 in amino acids: CASSPFRGIAKNIQYF. The CDR3 DNA sequence: TGTGCCAGCAGCCCCTTTAGAGGAATAGCCAAAAACATTCAGTACTTC.

J is TRBJ1-3 and V is TRBV5-1, with TRBD1 as a possible D gene (6 bases). Trimming removed 3 bases at V and 0 bases at J, with 7 bases between. The CDR3 is 14 amino acids. CDR1 is SGHRS, CDR2 YFSETQ, per germline. The CDR3 DNA is TGCGCCAGCAGCTGGGACACCTCTGGAAACACCATATATTTT. It is translated as CASSWDTSGNTIYF.

The rearrangement joins TRBV2 to TRBJ1-5; D is uncertain. CDR3 length equals 14 residues. Germline V gives CDR1 SNHLY, CDR2 FYNNEI. V lost 8 bases and J lost 5, with 16 bases in between. The CDR3 sequence is CASRRDIGDQPQHF. The CDR3 region has the DNA TGTGCCAGCCGCCGCGACATCGGTGATCAGCCCCAGCATTTT.

This chain uses TRBV19 with TRBJ2-1, with TRBD1 as a possible D gene (6 bases). This CDR3 has 15 amino acids. Germline CDR1 reads LNHDA; CDR2 reads SQIVND (reference sequence). Trimming took off 10 bases at V and 0 bases at J, with 16 bases between the two ends. The CDR3, as DNA: TGTGCCACCACAGGGTCTAGCCGCTCCTACAATGAGCAGTTCTTC. Its protein product is CATTGSSRSYNEQFF.

This chain connects TRBV6-5 to TRBJ2-5; 8 bases align to TRBD1. The CDR3 has 14 residues. CDR1 and CDR2 (germline): MNHEY, SVGAGI. Unmatched junction bases numbered 2, after V lost 2 bases and J lost 3 bases. The chain's CDR3 is CASSYLTGEETQYF. CDR3 nucleotide sequence: TGTGCCAGCAGTTACCTGACAGGGGAAGAGACCCAGTACTTC.